This entry lists 26 T cell receptor beta chains sequenced from one sample in a study of cytotoxic CD8 clonotypes in ibrutinib-treated CLL listed by TCRdb under 2021. The library was built by means of the immunoSEQ multiplex PCR assay. What TCRdb holds here is the immuneACCESS table cut down to in-frame rearrangements. Part of the clones is not present; checked against another copy, under half of the missing clones reflect an unresolved V gene, and the others are unexplained. Recorded for this sample are about 39,000 clones; approximately 71% of them occurred a single time. Jointly, the top ten make up 7% of the sample. Read against the paper, the sample's time point label means: progressive disease on ibrutinib. The specimen was PBMCs, collected at disease progression, from a patient treated with ibrutinib. The receptors originated from a human donor with chronic lymphocytic leukemia.

This rearrangement joins TRBV9 to TRBJ1-3; D not resolved. Trimming cost V 0 bases and J 1 base, with 8 bases left between them. There are 15 residues in the CDR3. CDR1 and CDR2 (germline): SGDLS, YYNGEE. Here the CDR3 reads CASSVGGTSGNTIYF. The CDR3 coding sequence is TGTGCCAGCAGCGTAGGGGGAACGTCTGGAAACACCATATATTTT.

This chain joins TRBV9 and TRBJ2-5; 7 bases line up with TRBD2. The length of the CDR3 is 15 residues. J lost 2 bases, V lost 4 bases, and 8 bases had no gene match. Germline V lookup: CDR1 SGDLS, CDR2 YYNGEE. The chain's CDR3 is CASSIGAGVQETQYF. DNA for the CDR3: TGTGCCAGCAGCATTGGGGCGGGAGTACAAGAGACCCAGTACTTC.

CDR3 DNA: TGTGCCAGCAGCTTAGTCAACAGGGGGGGTAGCGGGAGCGAGCAGTTCTTC. This translates into CASSLVNRGGSGSEQFF. The chain has TRBV11-2 and TRBJ2-1; TRBD2 might be the D (9 bases). This CDR3 contains 17 residues. V dropped 1 base and J dropped 10 bases, with 23 bases sitting between them. Looked up from germline, CDR1 is SGHAT and CDR2 is FQNNGV.

V is TRBV15 and J is TRBJ1-5; possible D gene TRBD1, 6 bases. The V end was cut by 5 bases, the J end by 2 bases, with 16 bases between. The CDR3 runs 16 residues. The germline gives CDR1 LNHNV, CDR2 YYDKDF (reference sequence). CDR3 DNA sequence: TGTGCCACCAGCGTAAGGGGGGGGACGGGCAATCAGCCCCAGCATTTT. Translated, it gives CATSVRGGTGNQPQHF.

This clone was observed a few times. The chain uses TRBV7-6 and TRBJ2-5; D not resolved. The CDR3 has 15 amino acids. Germline-derived CDR1 and CDR2 are SGHVS and FNYEAQ. V lost 0 bases and J 0 bases, leaving 8 bases between the germline ends. Here the CDR3 DNA reads TGTGCCAGCAGCTTAGCGCACACCTACCAAGAGACCCAGTACTTC. It yields the protein CASSLAHTYQETQYF.

The rearrangement uses TRBV28 and TRBJ1-2, with TRBD1 as a possible D gene (6 bases). The germline gives CDR1 MDHEN, CDR2 SYDVKM. This CDR3 is built from 14 residues. Trimming stripped 9 bases from V and 0 bases from J, with 14 bases between. DNA of the CDR3: TGTGCCAGTAGGTCCGGGACACCTAACTATGGCTACACCTTC. Encoded protein: CASRSGTPNYGYTF.

V and J are TRBV19 and TRBJ2-3; no definite D call. The CDR3 contains 14 residues. Germline values: CDR1 LNHDA, CDR2 SQIVND (reference sequence). V shed 7 bases and J shed 1 base, with 12 bases lying between them. In nucleotides, the CDR3 is TGTGCCAGTAATCTGGCGCGCGGCACAGATACGCAGTATTTT. It translates to CASNLARGTDTQYF.

The V gene is TRBV2, the J gene TRBJ2-1; possible D gene TRBD1, 6 bases. The CDR3 extends over 15 amino acids. Germline loops: CDR1 SNHLY, CDR2 FYNNEI. V lost 0 bases, J lost 5 bases, and 11 bases lay in between. The CDR3 sequence: CASSEARTDHNEQFF. The CDR3 region has the DNA TGTGCCAGCAGTGAAGCCCGGACAGATCACAATGAGCAGTTCTTC.

V and J are TRBV6-5 and TRBJ2-2, with D perhaps matching TRBD2 (6 bases). The length of the CDR3 is 14 residues. Trimming stripped 6 bases from V and 6 bases from J, with 14 bases between. CDR1 is MNHEY, CDR2 SVGAGI, per germline. CDR3 protein: CASRRDSLAGELFF. CDR3 in DNA: TGTGCCAGCAGACGGGACTCATTAGCCGGGGAGCTGTTTTTT.

This sequence joins TRBV5-5 and TRBJ2-3, with 12 positions matching TRBD2. The CDR3 totals 20 residues. Germline V gene lookup returns CDR1 SGHKS and CDR2 YYEKEE (reference sequence). The trim removed 2 bases at V and 1 base at J, leaving 14 bases unmatched. The CDR3 sequence: CASSFRASTSGGGGTDTQYF. CDR3 coding DNA: TGTGCCAGCAGCTTTAGGGCATCGACTAGCGGGGGAGGCGGCACAGATACGCAGTATTTT.

CDR3 residues: CASSDAVTGAQYGYTF. The CDR3 DNA follows: TGTGCCAGCAGTGATGCCGTGACAGGGGCGCAATATGGCTACACCTTC. The rearrangement uses TRBV6-1 and TRBJ1-2; TRBD1 aligns across 8 bases. Germline values: CDR1 MNHNS, CDR2 SASEGT. J lost 5 bases, V lost 3 bases, and 11 bases had no gene match. The CDR3 has 16 amino acids.

The chain joins TRBV4-3 to TRBJ2-3, with a weak D call TRBD2 (6 bases). The CDR3 has 16 residues. Trimming removed 4 bases at V and 0 bases at J, with 14 bases between. Germline CDR1 reads LGHNA; CDR2 reads YSLEER. CDR3: CASSLGTGISTDTQYF. The CDR3 DNA sequence: TGCGCCAGCAGCCTCGGGACTGGAATTAGCACAGATACGCAGTATTTT.

The rearrangement uses TRBV5-4 and TRBJ2-5; D remains ambiguous. The V end lost 3 bases, the J end lost 5 bases, and 11 bases lay between the germline ends. Germline V gene data show CDR1 as SGHNT and CDR2 as YYREEE (reference sequence). The CDR3 is 13 amino acids. CDR3 protein: CASSYSARETQYF. CDR3 nucleotide sequence: TGTGCCAGCAGCTACAGTGCTCGTGAGACCCAGTACTTC.

CDR3 loop: CASSPGQFPYGYTF. The CDR3, as DNA: TGTGCCAGCAGCCCGGGACAGTTTCCCTATGGCTACACCTTC. The chain is built from TRBV13 and TRBJ1-2; TRBD1 aligns across 7 bases. The V and J ends lost 5 bases and 4 bases, in that order; junction bases with no gene match: 7. The germline CDR1 and CDR2 sequences are PRHDT and FYEKMQ (reference sequence). The CDR3 is 14 residues long.

J is TRBJ2-3 and V is TRBV11-2; TRBD2 agrees at 8 bases. Germline lookup yields CDR1 SGHAT and CDR2 FQNNGV. V shed 4 bases, J shed 0 bases, and the junction held 3 bases outside the gene matches. This CDR3 has 15 residues. In DNA form, the CDR3 reads TGTGCCAGCAGCTACTGGACTAGCAGCACAGATACGCAGTATTTT. As protein: CASSYWTSSTDTQYF.

This clone was recorded only once. This chain connects TRBV9 to TRBJ2-5, with D perhaps TRBD2 (7 bases). This CDR3 spans 16 amino acids. Per the germline V gene, CDR1 is SGDLS and CDR2 is YYNGEE. Trimming removed 0 bases from V and 2 bases from J, with 14 bases in between. The CDR3 sequence: CASSVGPSGTQETQYF. DNA of the CDR3: TGTGCCAGCAGCGTAGGGCCCAGCGGGACACAAGAGACCCAGTACTTC.

The chain's CDR3 is CASAGTSYTGELFF. DNA of the CDR3: TGTGCCAGCGCCGGGACTAGCTACACCGGGGAGCTGTTTTTT. The V call is TRBV19, the J call TRBJ2-2; 9 positions match TRBD2. Per the germline V gene, CDR1 is LNHDA and CDR2 is SQIVND (reference sequence). V gave up 9 bases and J gave up 3 bases; unmatched junction bases: 5. The CDR3 loop spans 14 amino acids. The variable domain in full, with the rest retrieved from reference TRBV19 and TRBJ2-2, is DGGITQSPKYLFRKEGQNVTLSCEQNLNHDAMYWYRQDPGQGLRLIYYSQIVNDFQKGDIAEGYSVSREKKESFPLTVTSAQKNPTAFYLCASAGTSYTGELFFGEGSRLTVL.

This clone was observed once. V usage is TRBV5-1 and J usage is TRBJ2-2, with a possible D match to TRBD1 (6 bases). In germline, CDR1 is SGHRS, CDR2 YFSETQ. V lost 1 base and J lost 6, with 13 bases in between. CDR3 length: 15 amino acids. Written as DNA, the CDR3 is TGCGCCAGCAGCTTGAGCCCCGCAGGGGCCGGGGAGCTGTTTTTT. Protein: CASSLSPAGAGELFF.

The chain is built from TRBV11-3 and TRBJ1-1; the match to TRBD1 covers 8 bases. V trimming: 1 base; J trimming: 0 bases; junction bases outside the gene matches: 4. In germline, CDR1 is SGHNT, CDR2 YENEEA. The CDR3 length is 16 residues. The CDR3 reads CASSLGGQDLNTEAFF. The CDR3 DNA follows: TGTGCCAGCAGCTTAGGGGGACAGGATTTGAACACTGAAGCTTTCTTT.

This clone has more than one count but fewer than ten. The chain couples TRBV7-9 to TRBJ2-7; 8 nucleotides agree with TRBD1. The CDR3 spans 15 residues. The V and J ends lost 4 bases and 3 bases, in that order; junction bases with no gene match: 8. CDR1 is SEHNR and CDR2 is FQNEAQ in the germline V gene (reference sequence). The CDR3 sequence is CASSSGQAGGYEQYF. DNA of the CDR3: TGTGCCAGCAGCTCGGGACAGGCTGGGGGCTACGAGCAGTACTTC.

The chain employs TRBV7-9 and TRBJ1-1, with D possibly TRBD1 on 5 matching bases. Germline V gives CDR1 SEHNR, CDR2 FQNEAQ (reference sequence). The CDR3 contains 14 residues. Deletions cut 5 bases from V and 8 bases from J, with 18 bases between. The CDR3 sequence is CASSPSIRDAEAFF. CDR3 sequence (DNA): TGTGCCAGCAGCCCCAGTATCCGGGACGCAGAAGCTTTCTTT.

This clone was observed a few times. CDR3 amino acids: CASRSRPTDTQYF. The DNA for the CDR3 is TGTGCCAGCAGATCTAGGCCCACAGATACGCAGTATTTT. The chain carries TRBV11-3 and TRBJ2-3; D not certain. Looked up from germline, CDR1 is SGHNT and CDR2 is YENEEA. The CDR3 is 13 amino acids. Trimming took off 6 bases at V and 2 bases at J, with 9 bases between the two ends.

The CDR3 sequence is CASSRDRGDQPQHF. The DNA for the CDR3 is TGTGCCAGCAGCCGGGACAGGGGGGATCAGCCCCAGCATTTT. V and J are TRBV7-8 and TRBJ1-5; TRBD1 agrees at 11 bases. The CDR3 has 14 amino acids. Germline lookup yields CDR1 SGHVS and CDR2 FQNEAQ. V shed 5 bases and J 5 bases; nucleotides not matched to a gene: 2.

The chain uses TRBV5-4 and TRBJ2-3; D is ambiguous. The V end was cut by 0 bases, the J end by 0 bases, with 8 bases between. CDR3 length: 15 residues. Looked up from germline, CDR1 is SGHNT and CDR2 is YYREEE (reference sequence). The CDR3 DNA reads TGTGCCAGCAGCTTGGTTGTCGGCAGCACAGATACGCAGTATTTT. Protein: CASSLVVGSTDTQYF.

The chain couples TRBV10-1 to TRBJ1-6; 7 bases align to TRBD1. Germline assignment: CDR1 WNHNN and CDR2 SYGVQD (reference sequence). V lost 6 bases and J lost 5; bases outside the gene matches: 4. The CDR3 covers 14 residues. CDR3 residues: CASRAGTDNSPLHF. The CDR3 DNA reads as TGCGCCAGCAGGGCCGGGACAGATAATTCACCCCTCCACTTT.

The chain recombines TRBV6-4 with TRBJ2-2; unclear D gene. The germline V and J ends were trimmed by 4 bases and 6 bases, with 12 bases remaining between them. The CDR3 sequence is 14 residues long. Per the germline V gene, CDR1 is MRHNA and CDR2 is SNTAGT. The CDR3 loop reads CASSAREASGELFF. The CDR3 DNA reads TGTGCCAGCAGTGCGAGAGAGGCCTCCGGGGAGCTGTTTTTT.